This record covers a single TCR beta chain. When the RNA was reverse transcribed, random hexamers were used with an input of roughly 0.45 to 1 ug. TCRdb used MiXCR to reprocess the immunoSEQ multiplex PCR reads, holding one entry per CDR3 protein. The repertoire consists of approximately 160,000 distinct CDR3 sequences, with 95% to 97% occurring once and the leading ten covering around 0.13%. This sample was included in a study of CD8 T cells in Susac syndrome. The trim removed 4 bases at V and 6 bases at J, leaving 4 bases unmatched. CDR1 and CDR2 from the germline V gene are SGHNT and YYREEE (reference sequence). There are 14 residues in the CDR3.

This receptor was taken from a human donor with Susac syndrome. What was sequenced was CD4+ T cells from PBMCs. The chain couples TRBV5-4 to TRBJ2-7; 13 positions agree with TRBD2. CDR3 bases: TGTGCCAGCAGCACGAGACTAGCGGGAGGCGAGCAGTACTTC. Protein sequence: CASSTRLAGGEQYF.